The 6 T cell receptor beta chains listed next were all sequenced from one sample in a study of cytomegalovirus exposure and HLA in healthy donors (dated by TCRdb to about 2017). Library method: the immunoSEQ multiplex PCR assay. For the multiplex PCR, a mixture combining 60 forward primers for TCR Vbeta segments and 13 reverse primers for TCR Jbeta segments was used. Drawn from immuneACCESS, this table holds only the in-frame rearrangements with V and J called that TCRdb kept. Clones are partly lost; checked studies trace under half to an unresolved V gene and leave the rest unexplained. This sample comprises 150,000 to 200,000 clones, roughly 80% of them detected only once. The top ten hold more than 3% of the sample. The sequenced sample consisted of PBMCs. All receptors derive from a man aged 25 to 45 in good health and CMV-seropositive.

The chain uses TRBV27 and TRBJ2-1; possible D gene TRBD2, 7 bases. This CDR3 contains 15 residues. Germline V gives CDR1 MNHEY, CDR2 SMNVEV (reference sequence). Trimming shortened V by 6 bases and J by 2 bases, and 14 bases separated the two germline ends. The DNA for the CDR3 is TGTGCCAGCAGGGGGGGAGGGACAACCTACAATGAGCAGTTCTTC. Protein: CASRGGGTTYNEQFF.

CDR3: CASSPGWRGAETQYF. The CDR3 DNA reads as TGTGCCAGCAGCCCCGGCTGGAGGGGAGCAGAGACCCAGTACTTC. The chain links TRBV4-2 to TRBJ2-5; tentative D call: TRBD2 (6 bases). Germline V gene lookup returns CDR1 LGHNA and CDR2 YNFKEQ. V was cut by 4 bases and J by 4 bases, with 16 bases left in between. This CDR3 contains 15 residues.

This chain connects TRBV2 to TRBJ1-5; 7 nucleotides match TRBD1. The CDR3 has 13 amino acids. Germline V CDR1 and CDR2: SNHLY, FYNNEI. Trimming at V came to 8 bases and at J to 5 bases, leaving 6 bases not matched to a gene. The CDR3 DNA reads as TGTGCCAGCCGGGAAACAGGGGATCAGCCCCAGCATTTT. It yields the protein CASRETGDQPQHF.

The rearrangement links TRBV6-6 to TRBJ2-5; 7 bases are shared with TRBD1. Germline CDR1 is MNHNY and CDR2 is SVGAGI (reference sequence). CDR3 length equals 13 residues. The junction had 2 bases not matched to a gene; V was cut back by 6 bases and J by 1 base. The CDR3 DNA is TGTGCCAGCAGCCGGGACAGCCAAGAGACCCAGTACTTC. Its protein is CASSRDSQETQYF.

This clone was seen just once. This chain links TRBV2 with TRBJ2-1; D gene uncertain. Germline-derived CDR1 and CDR2 are SNHLY and FYNNEI. V dropped 8 bases and J dropped 5 bases, with 4 bases sitting between them. This CDR3 has 10 residues. CDR3 in DNA: TGTGCCAGCGACAACAATGAGCAGTTCTTC. Amino acid sequence: CASDNNEQFF. The full variable domain, rest sourced from reference TRBV2 and TRBJ2-1, is EPEVTQTPSHQVTQMGQEVILRCVPISNHLYFYWYRQILGQKVEFLVSFYNNEISEKSEIFDDQFSVERPDGSNFTLKIRSTKLEDSAMYFCASDNNEQFFGPGTRLTVL.

This chain uses TRBV4-1 with TRBJ2-1; the match to TRBD1 covers 8 bases. Germline CDR1 and CDR2: MGHRA and YSYEKL. The CDR3 is made up of 15 amino acids. V was clipped by 5 bases and J by 8 bases; unmatched bases: 11. DNA of the CDR3: TGCGCCAGCAGCGACCGGGACAGGATAATCGATGAGCAGTTCTTC. This sequence encodes CASSDRDRIIDEQFF.